This T cell receptor beta chain was recovered during a study of human T cells and chemical hapten exposure. Study overall: Skin on the upper inner arm, about 2 cm by about 2 cm in size, was sensitized with 2% DPC. Scalp application of diphenylcyclopropenone was performed weekly in patients across the entire roughly 23-week study.

As originally analysed: TCR counts had a median of approximately 96,000 per sample and spanned 23,224 to 690,600. TCRdb processed the RACE reads anew with MiXCR; each CDR3 protein has one entry. TCRdb's processing, not the study's, gives the V and J calls here. The table shows 300,000 to 400,000 distinct CDR3 sequences, with 4% to 6% occurring only once. Time point in this sample: pre-sensitization, week 0. Documented treatment: therapeutic diphenylcyclopropenone sensitization with weekly scalp DPC. Trimming left V 0 bases short and J 7 bases short, with 10 bases between. In germline, CDR1 is GTSNPN, CDR2 SVGIG (reference sequence). CDR3 length equals 13 residues. This clonotype was seen more than once but under ten times. Its antigen is not identified. The study's findings and limits: PT1 expanded TCR counts and patch test score correlated positively.

The sample in question was whole blood, obtained in connection with sensitization to the hapten diphenylcyclopropenone (DPC). The chain links TRBV30 to TRBJ1-5, with D perhaps TRBD1 (6 bases). This TCR was sampled from a woman aged 45-65 years with alopecia areata. Some clones in this sample may be carry-over from other donors' samples. CDR3 in amino acids: CAWSVGGEQPQHF. CDR3 in DNA: TGTGCCTGGAGTGTAGGGGGGGAGCAGCCCCAGCATTTT. Full variable domain (remainder filled in from reference TRBV30 and TRBJ1-5): SQTIHQWPATLVQPVGSPLSLECTVEGTSNPNLYWYRQAAGRGLQLLFYSVGIGQISSEVPQNLSASRPQDRQFILSSKKLLLSDSGFYLCAWSVGGEQPQHFGDGTRLSIL.